A single sample is the source of the 15 T cell receptor beta chains below, sequenced in a study of post-analysis software for immune sequencing data. Overall study results and limits: Comparison of patients with controls showed 5 or 6 TRBV segments more frequent in patients, TRBV5-6, TRBV5-1 and TRBV20-1 among them.

Libraries were made from TCR beta cDNA, and they carried unique molecular identifiers. MiXCR was run by TCRdb on the PCR reads, yielding one entry per CDR3 protein. Seen here are some 500,000 distinct CDR3 sequences, roughly 45% observed once, and the top ten hold 9% to 14%. Their specific antigens are unknown. Sequencing input: blood. These receptors were collected from a girl aged 5-17 years with multiple sclerosis.

Only a few counts were recorded for this clonotype. The genes are TRBV20-1 and TRBJ2-7; D is unclear. V was cut by 0 bases and J by 3 bases, with 6 bases left in between. The germline V gene encodes CDR1 DFQATT and CDR2 SNEGSKA (reference sequence). This CDR3 contains 12 residues. CDR3 nucleotides: TGCAGTGCTAGAGATGCGCTCTACGAGCAGTACTTC. As protein: CSARDALYEQYF.

This clonotype has a handful of counts. The chain carries TRBV29-1 and TRBJ2-5, with 9 bases fitting TRBD2. This CDR3 is built from 14 residues. J lost 1 base, V lost 7 bases, and 7 bases had no gene match. The V gene's germline CDR1 is SQVTM and CDR2 ANQGSEA. CDR3 nucleotides: TGCAGCGCCATACTAGCGGGTCTCCAAGAGACCCAGTACTTC. Its translation: CSAILAGLQETQYF.

The V and J genes are TRBV12-3 or TRBV12-4 and TRBJ1-5; unclear D gene. Deletions cut 0 bases from V and 3 bases from J, with 6 bases between. The CDR3 has 14 residues. This chain's CDR3 is CASSLAPHNQPQHF. CDR3 coding DNA: TGTGCCAGCAGTTTAGCACCTCACAATCAGCCCCAGCATTTT.

This clonotype was counted between two and nine times. V usage is TRBV30 and J usage is TRBJ2-7; D might be TRBD2 (5 bases). Trimming shortened V by 2 bases and J by 1 base, and 9 bases separated the two germline ends. Per germline, CDR1 GTSNPN and CDR2 SVGIG (reference sequence). The CDR3 consists of 13 residues. CDR3 residues: CAWSPPGSYEQYF. For the CDR3, the DNA is TGTGCCTGGAGTCCCCCGGGATCCTACGAGCAGTACTTC.

In its sample, this clonotype was seen a few times. This chain connects TRBV29-1 to TRBJ2-3; 8 nucleotides match TRBD1. Germline assignment: CDR1 SQVTM and CDR2 ANQGSEA. This CDR3 comprises 13 residues. V lost 8 bases and J lost 4; bases outside the gene matches: 8. The CDR3 protein is CSTKTGDSDTQYF. The CDR3 DNA reads as TGCAGCACGAAGACAGGGGATTCAGATACGCAGTATTTT.

This clonotype turned up a few times. The gene calls are TRBV29-1 and TRBJ1-3; D gene ambiguous. The CDR3 totals 12 residues. Deletions cut 7 bases from V and 0 bases from J, with 7 bases between. Germline V gene sequence: CDR1 SQVTM, CDR2 ANQGSEA. The chain's CDR3 is CSGRHSGNTIYF. The CDR3 region has the DNA TGCAGCGGTAGACACTCTGGAAACACCATATATTTT.

This chain connects TRBV5-1 to TRBJ1-2, with a tentative D call TRBD1 (6 bases). CDR1 is SGHRS, CDR2 YFSETQ, per germline. Trimming took off 0 bases at V and 8 bases at J, with 20 bases between the two ends. This CDR3 has 16 residues. DNA of the CDR3: TGCGCCAGCAGCTTGGAGGGGATCAGGGGCAGTGGCGGCTACACCTTC. It specifies CASSLEGIRGSGGYTF.

The V call is TRBV20-1, the J call TRBJ2-1; TRBD2 is a possible D gene (6 bases). The CDR3 runs 13 residues. Trimming left V 6 bases short and J 5 bases short, with 14 bases between. Germline V lookup: CDR1 DFQATT, CDR2 SNEGSKA (reference sequence). CDR3 amino acids: CSARRGWDNEQFF. The CDR3 DNA reads as TGCAGTGCCCGCCGGGGGTGGGACAATGAGCAGTTCTTC.

V gene TRBV20-1 combines with J gene TRBJ2-7; 8 bases map to TRBD2. J was trimmed by 1 base and V by 0 bases; bases with no gene match: 5. Germline CDR1 reads DFQATT; CDR2 reads SNEGSKA (reference sequence). CDR3 size: 15 residues. This CDR3 reads CSARDPGRESYEQYF. Here the CDR3 DNA reads TGCAGTGCTAGAGATCCCGGGAGGGAGTCCTACGAGCAGTACTTC.

This clonotype has more than one count but fewer than ten. V and J are TRBV4-2 and TRBJ2-1; 8 bases fit TRBD2. Trimming at V came to 0 bases and at J to 4 bases, leaving 8 bases not matched to a gene. The CDR3 has 17 residues. Germline values: CDR1 LGHNA, CDR2 YNFKEQ. The CDR3 here is CASSQELAGPVYNEQFF. CDR3 DNA: TGTGCCAGCAGCCAAGAATTAGCGGGACCCGTTTACAATGAGCAGTTCTTC.

The chain employs TRBV6-5 and TRBJ1-6; weak D call: TRBD1 (6 bases). Germline CDR1 and CDR2: MNHEY and SVGAGI. This CDR3 comprises 14 residues. Trimming left V 1 base short and J 7 bases short, with 8 bases between. In DNA, the CDR3 is TGTGCCAGCAGTTACTGGACAGAAAATTCACCCCTCCACTTT. Translating it yields CASSYWTENSPLHF.

The J gene is TRBJ2-6, the V gene TRBV11-2; no definite D call. From germline, CDR1 is SGHAT and CDR2 FQNNGV. There are 16 residues in the CDR3. V was trimmed by 0 bases and J by 2 bases, leaving 8 bases between them. CDR3 loop: CASSLDRFAGANVLTF. In DNA, the CDR3 is TGTGCCAGCAGCTTAGATCGGTTTGCTGGGGCCAACGTCCTGACTTTC.

V usage is TRBV27 and J usage is TRBJ2-7, with TRBD1 matching over 9 bases. The CDR3 length is 14 residues. Germline CDR1 MNHEY, CDR2 SMNVEV (reference sequence). With V trimmed by 6 bases and J by 2 bases, 5 bases remained unmatched. The CDR3 sequence: CASRIGTGPYEQYF. CDR3 sequence (DNA): TGTGCCAGCAGAATAGGGACAGGGCCCTACGAGCAGTACTTC.

The rearrangement links TRBV18 to TRBJ2-5, with 11 bases matching TRBD2. The J call is doubtful: the DNA matches TRBJ2-7 better. CDR3 length: 16 amino acids. Germline V gene data show CDR1 as KGHSH and CDR2 as LQKENI. CDR3 nucleotides: TGTGCCAGCTCACCTCTCACTAGCGGGAGCACAGACGAGCAGTACTTC. Translating it yields CASSPLTSGSTDEQYF.

The CDR3 loop is CASSAAGRLYEQYF. The DNA of the CDR3 is TGTGCCAGCAGTGCTGCTGGTCGCCTCTACGAGCAGTACTTC. The chain has TRBV28 and TRBJ2-5; D unclear. The J call could be wrong; TRBJ2-7 is a better fit for the DNA end. Germline lookup yields CDR1 MDHEN and CDR2 SYDVKM. The CDR3 has 14 residues.